These 13 T cell receptor beta chains originate from one sample sequenced in a study of Ad26.COV2.S vaccination and SARS-CoV-2 variants. Assay: immunoSEQ multiplex PCR; the TCRdb copy retains only in-frame clones and omits some. The sample holds some 300,000 clones; 70% to 90% are singletons and the top ten take roughly 2%. Treatment: roughly 18 received Ad26.COV2.S at low or high dose, single or two shots; roughly five received placebo; per-sample allocation not given. Day 63 after the first vaccine or placebo injection was the time point for sampling. This sample comprised peripheral blood, obtained in a trial of Ad26.COV2.S vaccine versus placebo. These receptor sequences come from a person between 18 and 65 years old who received the Ad26.COV2.S COVID-19 vaccine or a placebo.

The chain has TRBV4-2 and TRBJ1-2; D is ambiguous. Trimming stripped 0 bases from V and 8 bases from J, with 7 bases between. The CDR3 sequence is 12 residues long. CDR1 and CDR2 (germline): LGHNA, YNFKEQ. The CDR3 DNA follows: TGTGCCAGCAGCCAAGAAAGTAGAGGCTACACCTTC. The encoded protein is CASSQESRGYTF.

This clone was observed once. This chain connects TRBV18 to TRBJ2-5, with D unclear. The CDR3 covers 14 residues. Trimming took 0 bases from V and 7 from J, leaving 12 bases between them. Germline loops: CDR1 KGHSH, CDR2 LQKENI. CDR3 sequence: CASSPPTDDGTQYF. DNA of the CDR3: TGTGCCAGCTCACCACCAACCGACGACGGGACCCAGTACTTC.

The count of this clone is one. This sequence joins TRBV5-1 and TRBJ2-1; D assignment may be TRBD1 or TRBD2 (6 bases each). There are 16 residues in the CDR3. V shed 5 bases and J shed 9 bases, with 24 bases lying between them. The V gene's germline CDR1 is SGHRS and CDR2 YFSETQ. CDR3 nucleotide sequence: TGCGCCAGCAGGGGGGGCCCGGGACGGCGGGTCGGTGAGCAGTTCTTC. As protein: CASRGGPGRRVGEQFF.

This chain links TRBV3-1 (or the pseudogene TRBV3-2) with TRBJ2-5; TRBD2 aligns across 13 bases. CDR1 is LGHDT, CDR2 YNNKEL, per germline (reference sequence). The V segment lost 4 bases and the J segment 2 bases; nucleotides outside the gene matches: 4. CDR3 length equals 16 residues. The CDR3 loop is CASSPRTSGGQETQYF. The DNA for the CDR3 is TGTGCCAGCAGCCCCAGGACTAGCGGGGGACAAGAGACCCAGTACTTC.

The CDR3 region is CASSLPRSGNTIYF. The CDR3 bases are TGTGCCAGCAGCCTCCCCCGCTCTGGAAACACCATATATTTT. The V and J genes are TRBV7-2 and TRBJ1-3; unclear D gene. The CDR3 has 14 amino acids. CDR1 and CDR2 from the germline V gene are SGHTA and FQGNSA. Trimming removed 5 bases at V and 0 bases at J, with 8 bases between.

The chain links TRBV18 to TRBJ2-5; D is possibly TRBD1 (6 bases). With 6 bases removed from V and 5 bases from J, the gap between germline ends came to 13 bases. The CDR3 contains 13 residues. CDR1 KGHSH and CDR2 LQKENI come from the germline V gene. The DNA for the CDR3 is TGTGCCAGCTCGACCGAGAGGGGGGAGACCCAGTACTTC. Translation: CASSTERGETQYF.

This chain links TRBV11-2 with TRBJ2-3; D may be TRBD1 (6 bases). The CDR3 contains 16 residues. The germline V gene has CDR1 SGHAT and CDR2 FQNNGV. The V end was cut by 3 bases, the J end by 1 base, with 14 bases between. This chain's CDR3 is CASSFAPRTGTDTQYF. CDR3 DNA: TGTGCCAGCAGCTTCGCCCCCCGGACAGGCACAGATACGCAGTATTTT.

The chain uses TRBV25-1 and TRBJ1-6; D is possibly TRBD1 (5 bases). This CDR3 has 14 amino acids. V shed 6 bases and J shed 5 bases, with 11 bases lying between them. Germline CDR1 and CDR2: MGHDK and SYGVNS. This CDR3 is CASRGQAHNSPLHF. The CDR3 nucleotides are TGTGCCAGCAGGGGGCAGGCGCATAATTCACCCCTCCACTTT.

This clone was detected once. The chain is built from TRBV7-2 and TRBJ2-7; 9 bases line up with TRBD2. After removal of 5 bases from V and 2 bases from J, the junction contained 4 bases not matched to a gene. Looked up from germline, CDR1 is SGHTA and CDR2 is FQGNSA. The CDR3 extends over 14 amino acids. The CDR3 is CASSARTSAYEQYF. CDR3 in DNA: TGTGCCAGCAGCGCAAGGACTAGCGCCTACGAGCAGTACTTC.

The gene calls are TRBV12-3 or TRBV12-4 and TRBJ2-7; no clear D gene. This CDR3 has 13 amino acids. V was shortened by 7 bases and J by 5 bases, with 15 bases between the two germline ends. The CDR3 here is CASTLSHDHEQYF. The CDR3 DNA is TGTGCCAGCACCTTAAGTCACGACCACGAGCAGTACTTC.

The chain couples TRBV9 to TRBJ2-1; 7 bases match TRBD2. Germline CDR1 reads SGDLS; CDR2 reads YYNGEE. The CDR3 sequence is 13 residues long. After removal of 6 bases from V and 6 bases from J, the junction contained 6 bases not matched to a gene. CDR3 bases: TGTGCCAGCAACGGACTAGGGGCCAATGAGCAGTTCTTC. Its translation is CASNGLGANEQFF.

The gene calls are TRBV7-2 and TRBJ1-5; D is uncertain. The V end was cut by 4 bases, the J end by 5 bases, with 9 bases between. CDR3 length: 13 amino acids. CDR1 is SGHTA and CDR2 is FQGNSA in the germline V gene. The CDR3 DNA is TGTGCCAGCAGCTGGGATTTTTATCAGCCCCAGCATTTT. As protein: CASSWDFYQPQHF.

The chain joins TRBV9 to TRBJ2-3, with 7 positions matching TRBD1. V was clipped by 4 bases and J by 6 bases; unmatched bases: 14. CDR3 length: 16 amino acids. The germline gives CDR1 SGDLS, CDR2 YYNGEE. The CDR3 DNA is TGTGCCAGCAGCCCCCGGGATACAGGGGTAGCCGATACGCAGTATTTT. It is translated as CASSPRDTGVADTQYF. Using reference TRBV9 and TRBJ2-3 for the parts outside the CDR3, the full variable domain is DSGVTQTPKHLITATGQRVTLRCSPRSGDLSVYWYQQSLDQGLQFLIQYYNGEERAKGNILERFSAQQFPDLHSELNLSSLELGDSALYFCASSPRDTGVADTQYFGPGTRLTVL.